These T cell receptor beta chains were read from a single sample in a study of vaccination and CD4 T cells after COVID-19. MiXCR was run by TCRdb on the PCR reads, yielding one entry per CDR3 protein. The sample carries thousands of distinct CDR3 sequences, about three quarters recorded once. No antigen has been identified for these receptors. The sequenced sample consisted of CD4+ T cells from blood, cultured in vitro. The receptors were sampled from a human donor who had recovered from COVID-19. Both conserved end residues are part of each CDR3. Fields, in order: D gene, V gene, CDR3 protein. The D gene is left open where the match is weak.

>-|TRBV7-8
CASSQDKNIQYF
>-|TRBV15
CATSREIAGTFSYYEQYF
>TRBD1|TRBV5-1
CASSDFRGQIGEQYF
>TRBD2|TRBV20-1
CSARRLAPTDTQYF
>-|TRBV6-2/TRBV6-3
CASSSTNTDTQYF
>TRBD1|TRBV2
CASTRSYRDRGTGYTF
>TRBD1|TRBV11-3
CASSPSRDRGGTGELFF
>-|TRBV7-9
CASSLGEGYGYTF
>-|TRBV18
CASSPEPSGRRYGYTF
>-|TRBV7-3
CASSPESPYNEQFF
>-|TRBV20-1
CSANPGFGYTF
>-|TRBV6-1
CASRGAQNQPQHF
>-|TRBV5-1
CASSPTGNSNGYTF
>-|TRBV27
CASSLFGVGRGYEQYF
>-|TRBV27
CASSLYWGNERETQYF
>-|TRBV9
CASSYSANYEQYF
>TRBD2|TRBV9
CASSMGLAATYEQYF
>-|TRBV6-5
CASSSQGSVGYTF
>-|TRBV7-9
CASSLGVGTQYF
>TRBD1|TRBV4-1
CASSRGQGAYEAFF
>-|TRBV20-1
CSASGISYEQYF
>-|TRBV7-9
CASSLVGRSYEQYF
>TRBD1|TRBV24-1
CATSDSTGVTGELFF
>-|TRBV7-8
CASSLAYGGASYEQYF
>-|TRBV5-4
CASSFDRPDTQYF
>-|TRBV7-2
CASSFVRETQYF
>-|TRBV5-1
CASSFSLAPKTYEQYF
>-|TRBV27
CASSLGGSNQPQHF
>TRBD1|TRBV6-2/TRBV6-3
CASSWDSNYEQYF
>TRBD2|TRBV7-6
CASSFAGGEETQYF
>-|TRBV20-1
CSARGALPLTGELFF
>-|TRBV27
CASSKTWGGTGELFF
>-|TRBV6-1
CATKGGIYYGYTF
>TRBD1|TRBV6-2/TRBV6-3
CASANRGPTGELFF
>-|TRBV7-3
CASSLDGDTQYF
>-|TRBV6-1
CASSENGGETQYF
>-|TRBV7-3
CASSLPGIPPGELFF
>TRBD2|TRBV20-1
CSAHLAGGSADTQYF
>TRBD1|TRBV20-1
CGTRGQPNSPLHF
>-|TRBV11-2
CASSSSSGGPTIYF
>TRBD1|TRBV12-3/TRBV12-4
CASSWDRSSYEQYF
>-|TRBV20-1
CSAISRTDTQYF
>-|TRBV6-1
CASSPAGVHTF
>TRBD1|TRBV4-2
CASSQGQGAETQYF
>TRBD1|TRBV6-4
CAKETGTDNNSPLHF
>-|TRBV20-1
CSAREGGRNYGYTF
>-|TRBV7-2
CASSRSGRGGEKLFF
>TRBD1|TRBV2
CASIPGTGYYGYTF
>TRBD1|TRBV20-1
CSAREDRGGGTEAFF